This T cell receptor (beta chain) stems from a study of early T cells in non-severe SARS-CoV-2 infection. About the research overall: Chains from this unsorted whole-blood bulk RNA could not be paired.

Only a few counts were recorded for this clonotype. Mismatch with germline at one junction end may stem from a read error. Germline V gene data show CDR1 as MNHEY and CDR2 as SMNVEV (reference sequence). This CDR3 comprises 13 residues. TCRdb redid the calling of the 5' RACE reads with MiXCR, one entry per CDR3 protein. This sample yields tens of thousands of distinct CDR3 sequences, of which more than 9% are seen a single time; approximately 15% belongs to the top ten. The TCR sequence derives from an adult who was a healthcare worker with PCR-confirmed SARS-CoV-2 infection or an uninfected control (not recorded which). The chain employs TRBV27 and TRBJ2-1; weak D call: TRBD2 (6 bases). The sample consisted of whole blood. The CDR3 nucleotides read TGTGCCAGCAGTTCAATAGCCGGGAGTATGAGGGTCTTC. It yields the protein CASSSIAGSMRVF.